This T cell receptor beta chain was profiled in a study of blood T cell repertoires in COVID-19. Turning to the study itself: Sources were T cells, B-cell-depleted T cells, or PBMCs; the material itself was cDNA or gDNA.

CDR3 length: 13 amino acids. Trimming cost V 3 bases and J 7 bases, with 11 bases left between them. The germline V gene encodes CDR1 LNHDA and CDR2 SQIVND (reference sequence). In the authors' workflow: The assay estimated nucleated cells by amplifying reference gene primers. The protocol was immunoSEQ multiplex PCR, while the TCRdb copy is restricted to in-frame clones and leaves out a portion. The D gene and trimming were derived from the DNA, and the V and J assignments and clone size from that table. The sample includes some 200,000 clones, almost 80% of them seen just once. The V gene is TRBV19, the J gene TRBJ2-3; tentatively, D is TRBD1 (5 bases). Sample: peripheral blood. The sequence was collected from a woman in her seventies with acute or convalescent COVID-19. The CDR3 coding sequence is TGTGCCAGTAGTATGGGGCCGTCAAATACGCAGTATTTT. It translates to CASSMGPSNTQYF.